Listed here are 25 T cell receptor beta chains from one sample, sequenced in a study of the immune and genomic landscape of osteosarcoma. The method was immunoSEQ multiplex PCR; TCRdb's version includes in-frame clones alone and lacks a portion of them. Altogether over 1,500 clones are present, around two thirds being singletons, with the ten largest covering around a fifth. Sample: primary tumor tissue from the T10 vertebra. All receptors come from a man between 18 and 35 years old with osteosarcoma.

A single count supports this clone. CDR3 loop: CASSLMGGTGETQYF. The CDR3 bases are TGCGCCAGCAGCTTGATGGGGGGGACTGGGGAGACCCAGTACTTC. The chain couples TRBV5-1 to TRBJ2-5, with TRBD2 identical over 7 bases. Germline V gene data show CDR1 as SGHRS and CDR2 as YFSETQ. The CDR3 has 15 amino acids. The V segment lost 1 base and the J segment 5 bases; nucleotides outside the gene matches: 8.

The chain has TRBV6-1 and TRBJ2-7, with D unclear. The V gene lost 5 bases and the J gene lost 1 base, with 12 bases spanning the gap. Germline CDR1 and CDR2: MNHNS and SASEGT. The CDR3 sequence is 14 residues long. CDR3 DNA: TGTGCCAGCAGTCCCCAAGGGCAGTCCTACGAGCAGTACTTC. Translation gives CASSPQGQSYEQYF.

This clone was recorded once. The CDR3 loop reads CASSRAVAGGGDYEQYF. As DNA, the CDR3 is TGTGCCAGCAGCCGAGCCGTAGCGGGGGGCGGCGATTACGAGCAGTACTTC. The chain recombines TRBV4-2 with TRBJ2-7, with 10 bases lining up with TRBD2. The CDR3 runs to 17 residues. The ends lost 4 bases at V and 4 bases at J; junction bases unmatched: 13. CDR1 is LGHNA and CDR2 is YNFKEQ in the germline V gene.

The genes are TRBV5-1 and TRBJ1-1; D gene unclear. CDR1 SGHRS and CDR2 YFSETQ come from the germline V gene. The CDR3 length is 14 residues. The V and J ends lost 5 bases and 0 bases respectively, with 11 bases between them. The CDR3 DNA follows: TGCGCCAGCAGTTCCGATTGGGTGAACACTGAAGCTTTCTTT. Its translation is CASSSDWVNTEAFF.

The table lists this clone with a few counts. CDR3 in DNA: TGCGCCAGCAGCCAAGATCCAGGAGGTCAGCCCCAGCATTTT. It translates to CASSQDPGGQPQHF. The chain recombines TRBV4-1 with TRBJ1-5; D is ambiguous. V shed 0 bases and J shed 6 bases, with 9 bases lying between them. The CDR3 runs to 14 residues. Germline assignment: CDR1 MGHRA and CDR2 YSYEKL.

The chain joins TRBV27 to TRBJ1-1; D might be TRBD1 (5 bases). Trimming took off 2 bases at V and 2 bases at J, with 9 bases between the two ends. Per the germline V gene, CDR1 is MNHEY and CDR2 is SMNVEV (reference sequence). The CDR3 spans 14 residues. The DNA for the CDR3 is TGTGCCAGCAGTTTAAAGGGGTTTAACACTGAAGCTTTCTTT. This codes for CASSLKGFNTEAFF.

The chain has TRBV23-1 and TRBJ2-5, with D perhaps TRBD2 (7 bases). TRBV23-1 is an ORF, and what it does is uncertain. The CDR3 contains 15 residues. Trimming left V 6 bases short and J 4 bases short, with 18 bases between. CDR3 DNA sequence: TGCGCCAGCAGCCCCCCCCGGGGGGCGGGAGAGACCCAGTACTTC. Translating it yields CASSPPRGAGETQYF.

V and J are TRBV4-3 and TRBJ2-5, with D possibly TRBD1 on 5 matching bases. Germline CDR1 LGHNA, CDR2 YSLEER. Trimming took off 5 bases at V and 3 bases at J, with 10 bases between the two ends. The CDR3 totals 13 residues. The CDR3 sequence: CASSAQGEETQYF. In nucleotides, the CDR3 is TGCGCCAGCAGCGCTCAGGGCGAAGAGACCCAGTACTTC.

V gene TRBV5-1 combines with J gene TRBJ1-1; unclear D gene. Trimming took off 0 bases at V and 1 base at J, with 10 bases between the two ends. The germline V gene encodes CDR1 SGHRS and CDR2 YFSETQ. This CDR3 comprises 15 residues. The CDR3, as DNA: TGCGCCAGCAGCTTGGTTGGTGTAGGGAACACTGAAGCTTTCTTT. Translating it yields CASSLVGVGNTEAFF.

This clone was seen a few times. This chain links TRBV10-3 with TRBJ2-3, with TRBD1 identical over 7 bases. Germline V CDR1 and CDR2: ENHRY, SYGVKD. V dropped 9 bases and J dropped 3; count of bases not matched to a gene: 12. CDR3 length: 15 amino acids. Written as DNA, the CDR3 is TGTGCCATTAACCCGACAGGGTACGAGACAGATACGCAGTATTTT. Protein sequence: CAINPTGYETDTQYF.

The chain is built from TRBV6-5 and TRBJ2-7; D remains unclear. The CDR3 sequence is 13 residues long. Germline V gene sequence: CDR1 MNHEY, CDR2 SVGAGI. Trimming removed 6 bases from V and 6 bases from J, with 15 bases in between. CDR3 coding DNA: TGTGCCAGCAGCAAAGGGCAGGTAGGCGAGCAGTACTTC. This encodes CASSKGQVGEQYF.

The chain combines TRBV11-3 with TRBJ2-6, with a tentative D call TRBD2 (5 bases). Germline loops: CDR1 SGHNT, CDR2 YENEEA. This CDR3 has 16 amino acids. V was clipped by 5 bases and J by 2 bases, with 13 bases between them. The chain's CDR3 is CASSHREGPGANVLTF. CDR3 bases: TGTGCCAGCAGCCACCGTGAGGGCCCTGGGGCCAACGTCCTGACTTTC.

This rearrangement joins TRBV7-6 to TRBJ2-3; D remains ambiguous. From germline, CDR1 is SGHVS and CDR2 FNYEAQ. This CDR3 spans 13 amino acids. The V end was cut by 5 bases, the J end by 0 bases, with 6 bases between. The chain's CDR3 is CASSALSTDTQYF. CDR3 bases: TGTGCCAGCAGCGCTCTGAGCACAGATACGCAGTATTTT.

The rearrangement joins TRBV7-9 to TRBJ2-3; 9 nucleotides line up with TRBD2. Germline V gene data show CDR1 as SEHNR and CDR2 as FQNEAQ (reference sequence). The CDR3 extends over 16 amino acids. The V segment lost 4 bases and the J segment 4 bases; nucleotides outside the gene matches: 9. Here the CDR3 reads CASSSQLTSGADTQYF. CDR3 sequence (DNA): TGTGCCAGCAGCTCCCAACTGACTAGCGGTGCAGATACGCAGTATTTT.

This chain links TRBV5-8 with TRBJ2-7, with D possibly being TRBD1 (5 bases). CDR3 length equals 15 residues. Germline CDR1 is SGHTS and CDR2 is YDEGEE. The V end was cut by 4 bases, the J end by 2 bases, with 16 bases between. The CDR3 nucleotides are TGTGCCAGCAGCAAGGGCCCTGGGGCCCCCTACGAGCAGTACTTC. It yields the protein CASSKGPGAPYEQYF.

The chain combines TRBV18 with TRBJ2-7, with D possibly TRBD1 on 6 matching bases. V gave up 0 bases and J gave up 2 bases, with 11 bases separating them. The CDR3 covers 15 residues. Germline CDR1 reads KGHSH; CDR2 reads LQKENI. In DNA form, the CDR3 reads TGTGCCAGCTCACCACCCACGACAGGAACCTACGAGCAGTACTTC. It translates to CASSPPTTGTYEQYF.

V gene TRBV7-9 combines with J gene TRBJ1-5; no clear D. The germline gives CDR1 SEHNR, CDR2 FQNEAQ (reference sequence). The CDR3 consists of 12 residues. Between the trimmed V and J ends, which lost 5 bases and 6 bases, there was a span of 8 bases. Here the CDR3 DNA reads TGTGCCAGCAGCCCTGACGGTCAGCCCCAGCATTTT. This translates into CASSPDGQPQHF.

CDR3 loop: CASTLASGGAYEQYF. CDR3 nucleotides: TGTGCCAGCACCCTCGCTAGCGGGGGGGCGTACGAGCAGTACTTC. The chain couples TRBV2 to TRBJ2-7; 12 nucleotides line up with TRBD2. Trimming cost V 7 bases and J 4 bases; bases outside gene matches: 8. CDR1 is SNHLY and CDR2 is FYNNEI in the germline V gene. CDR3 length equals 15 residues.

The rearrangement links TRBV30 to TRBJ2-2; 8 bases are a match to TRBD2. This CDR3 has 15 residues. V was pared by 4 bases and J by 3 bases, with 7 bases of the junction left unmatched. Germline assignment: CDR1 GTSNPN and CDR2 SVGIG (reference sequence). The CDR3 DNA is TGTGCCTGGACCGAAGCGGGGGAGGACACCGGGGAGCTGTTTTTT. Amino acid sequence: CAWTEAGEDTGELFF.

This clone rates as large. The chain is built from TRBV7-7 and TRBJ2-5, with 10 bases matching TRBD2. V trimming: 5 bases; J trimming: 5 bases; junction bases outside the gene matches: 8. Germline V gene lookup returns CDR1 SSHAT and CDR2 FNYEAQ (reference sequence). This CDR3 region has 15 residues. For the CDR3, the DNA is TGTGCCAGCAGCCACGGACTAGCGGTGGGGGAGACCCAGTACTTC. Translated, it gives CASSHGLAVGETQYF.

V is TRBV9 and J is TRBJ1-2; D might be TRBD1 (5 bases). The V gene lost 4 bases and the J gene lost 5 bases, with 18 bases spanning the gap. This CDR3 contains 15 residues. CDR1 is SGDLS, CDR2 YYNGEE, per germline. The CDR3 DNA sequence: TGTGCCAGCAGCTACACCCAGGGAACGAATTATGGCTACACCTTC. Protein: CASSYTQGTNYGYTF. Full variable domain (missing parts from reference TRBV9 and TRBJ1-2): DSGVTQTPKHLITATGQRVTLRCSPRSGDLSVYWYQQSLDQGLQFLIQYYNGEERAKGNILERFSAQQFPDLHSELNLSSLELGDSALYFCASSYTQGTNYGYTFGSGTRLTVV.

The chain uses TRBV2 and TRBJ2-4, with 11 bases that match TRBD2. After removal of 5 bases from V and 0 bases from J, the junction contained 9 bases not matched to a gene. The germline V gene has CDR1 SNHLY and CDR2 FYNNEI. The CDR3 totals 18 residues. The CDR3 DNA sequence: TGTGCCAGCAGTTCGCGACTAGCGGGGCCCCAAGCCAAAAACATTCAGTACTTC. This sequence encodes CASSSRLAGPQAKNIQYF. The complete variable domain, with remaining parts taken from reference TRBV2 and TRBJ2-4, reads EPEVTQTPSHQVTQMGQEVILRCVPISNHLYFYWYRQILGQKVEFLVSFYNNEISEKSEIFDDQFSVERPDGSNFTLKIRSTKLEDSAMYFCASSSRLAGPQAKNIQYFGAGTRLSVL.

CDR3 coding DNA: TGTGCCAGCAGCCAAGGGACAGGGGGGGAAAAACTGTTTTTT. It codes for CASSQGTGGEKLFF. The chain recombines TRBV4-2 with TRBJ1-4, with 10 bases lining up with TRBD1. With V trimmed by 1 base and J by 8 bases, 1 base remained unmatched. Germline V gene lookup returns CDR1 LGHNA and CDR2 YNFKEQ. The CDR3 contains 14 residues.

On this clone itself: The same CDR3 can be traced to other DNA sequences in this sample. The chain joins TRBV29-1 to TRBJ2-7, with TRBD2 identical over 9 bases. Trimming removed 6 bases from V and 2 bases from J; junction bases left unmatched: 2. From germline, CDR1 is SQVTM and CDR2 ANQGSEA. The CDR3 length is 12 residues. This CDR3 reads CSVSSGAYEQYF. The CDR3 bases are TGCAGCGTGTCTAGCGGGGCCTACGAGCAGTACTTC.

Comment on this clone: The same CDR3 arises from other DNA sequences in this sample as well. The genes are TRBV6-5 and TRBJ1-1; D not certain. In germline, CDR1 is MNHEY, CDR2 SVGAGI. Trimming took 2 bases from V and 4 from J, leaving 5 bases between them. The CDR3 totals 12 residues. CDR3 sequence (DNA): TGTGCCAGCAGTTACGGCGGCACTGAAGCTTTCTTT. Translated: CASSYGGTEAFF.